Presented here are 2 T cell receptor beta chains from one specimen sequenced in a study of T cell responses to AZD1222 COVID-19 vaccine. TCRdb keeps only in-frame clones here, not all; method: immunoSEQ multiplex PCR. The repertoire holds 130,000 to 150,000 clones, with approximately 94% as singletons. The sequencing used peripheral blood, collected on day 0 of AZD1222 vaccination. These TCRs come from an adult in good health.

This rearrangement joins TRBV5-1 to TRBJ2-1; D perhaps matches TRBD1 (6 bases). Germline loops: CDR1 SGHRS, CDR2 YFSETQ. V was clipped by 2 bases and J by 8 bases, with 20 bases between them. The CDR3 runs to 16 residues. CDR3 residues: CASSLWDKRMGDEQFF. The DNA for the CDR3 is TGCGCCAGCAGCTTATGGGACAAGAGGATGGGGGATGAGCAGTTCTTC.

The V gene is TRBV6-2 or TRBV6-3, the J gene TRBJ1-2, with no clear D. Trimming pared 0 bases from V and 2 bases from J, leaving 7 bases between. The V gene's germline CDR1 is MNHEY and CDR2 SVGEGT. The CDR3 totals 14 residues. The DNA for the CDR3 is TGTGCCAGCAGTTACTCGTCAGTGAACTATGGCTACACCTTC. Translation: CASSYSSVNYGYTF.